A selection of T cell receptor beta chains follows, all from one sample in a study of blood T cell repertoires in COVID-19. The assay was immunoSEQ multiplex PCR, and TCRdb's table has in-frame clones only and misses some. In the table there are roughly 70,000 clones, approximately 84% of which are singletons. Sequencing was done on a sample of peripheral blood. The receptors were sampled from a human donor in a cohort sampled during active COVID-19. Both conserved end residues are part of each CDR3. Each record gives: J gene, D gene, V gene, clone size, CDR3 protein, CDR3 DNA. D genes are given only for firm matches. Clone size is given for some rows only: seen once, a few or many times, or a class if the clone is expanded.

>TRBJ2-2|TRBD1|TRBV3-1/TRBV3-2|.
CASSKTGYTGELFF
TGTGCCAGCAGCAAGACAGGGTACACCGGGGAGCTGTTTTTT
>TRBJ2-2|TRBD1|TRBV6-5|.
CASSLGTGTHRFF
TGTGCCAGCAGTTTAGGGACAGGGACCCACCGGTTTTTT
>TRBJ1-5|TRBD1|TRBV5-8|.
CASSLGQGWGPQHF
TGTGCCAGCAGCCTGGGACAGGGATGGGGGCCCCAGCATTTT
>TRBJ1-5|.|TRBV15|.
CATSSDAGQPQHF
TGTGCCACCAGCAGCGACGCGGGTCAGCCCCAGCATTTT
>TRBJ2-6|.|TRBV5-6|.
CASILLYSGANVLTF
TGTGCCAGCATCCTACTATACTCTGGGGCCAACGTCCTGACTTTC
>TRBJ2-2|.|TRBV2|.
CASRSTGELFF
TGTGCCAGCAGGAGTACCGGGGAGCTGTTTTTT
>TRBJ1-5|TRBD1|TRBV28|.
CATGGTGFSRPQHF
TGTGCCACCGGGGGGACAGGGTTCTCTCGGCCCCAGCATTTT
>TRBJ2-3|TRBD2|TRBV11-2|.
CASSLAPSGGRTQYF
TGTGCCAGCAGCTTAGCGCCTAGCGGGGGCCGAACGCAGTATTTT
>TRBJ1-3|.|TRBV27|.
CASSRIGAGNTIYF
TGTGCCAGCAGTCGAATAGGGGCCGGAAACACCATATATTTT
>TRBJ1-1|.|TRBV7-6|few
CASPTGPLNTEAFF
TGTGCCAGCCCTACGGGTCCCCTGAACACTGAAGCTTTCTTT
>TRBJ1-2|.|TRBV5-5|few
CASSLAAGYNYGYTF
TGTGCCAGCAGCTTGGCTGCGGGGTATAACTATGGCTACACCTTC
>TRBJ2-3|TRBD1|TRBV28|.
CAIRQGATDTQYF
TGTGCCATCAGGCAGGGGGCGACAGATACGCAGTATTTT
>TRBJ1-2|TRBD1|TRBV19|few
CASSVDRGLGYGYTF
TGTGCCAGTAGTGTGGACAGGGGATTAGGCTATGGCTACACCTTC
>TRBJ2-7|TRBD2|TRBV5-5|.
CASSPTGLQIYEQYF
TGTGCCAGCAGCCCAACGGGACTACAGATTTACGAGCAGTACTTC
>TRBJ1-2|TRBD1|TRBV6-5|.
CASSSSRDRKGYTF
TGTGCCAGCAGCTCCAGCCGGGACAGGAAGGGCTACACCTTC
>TRBJ2-5|.|TRBV18|.
CASSPVRRVEETQYF
TGTGCCAGCTCACCCGTCCGGAGGGTAGAAGAGACCCAGTACTTC
>TRBJ1-1|.|TRBV3-1/TRBV3-2|.
CASSAARGNTEAFF
TGTGCCAGCAGCGCAGCCCGGGGAAACACTGAAGCTTTCTTT
>TRBJ1-2|TRBD1|TRBV6-5|.
CASSYSGQADYGYTF
TGTGCCAGCAGTTACTCCGGACAGGCGGATTATGGCTACACCTTC
>TRBJ2-7|TRBD1|TRBV19|.
CASRGRDRDYEQYF
TGTGCCAGTAGAGGTAGGGACAGGGACTACGAGCAGTACTTC
>TRBJ2-3|.|TRBV3-1/TRBV3-2|.
CASSEEGVPTDTQYF
TGTGCCAGCAGCGAAGAAGGGGTCCCCACAGATACGCAGTATTTT
>TRBJ2-7|TRBD1|TRBV29-1|.
CSVGLGQGQEQYF
TGCAGCGTTGGGCTGGGACAGGGCCAAGAGCAGTACTTC
>TRBJ1-2|TRBD1|TRBV28|.
CASSAPQGLYGYTF
TGTGCCAGCAGTGCCCCACAGGGGCTCTATGGCTACACCTTC
>TRBJ2-1|TRBD2|TRBV6-2/TRBV6-3|.
CASSSLAGGNNEQFF
TGTGCCAGCAGTTCACTAGCGGGGGGGAACAATGAGCAGTTCTTC
>TRBJ2-7|TRBD1|TRBV19|.
CASSIGQGSSYEQYF
TGTGCCAGTAGTATTGGACAGGGAAGTTCCTACGAGCAGTACTTC
>TRBJ2-7|TRBD1|TRBV18|.
CASSPAGQGSYEQYF
TGTGCCAGCTCACCAGCAGGACAGGGTTCCTACGAGCAGTACTTC
>TRBJ2-2|TRBD2|TRBV4-1|few
CASSQERGGTGELFF
TGCGCCAGCAGCCAGGAGCGGGGAGGAACCGGGGAGCTGTTTTTT
>TRBJ1-3|.|TRBV9|.
CASSVGGPPDTIYF
TGTGCCAGCAGCGTAGGGGGGCCCCCTGACACCATATATTTT
>TRBJ2-1|.|TRBV18|.
CASSPVGAGGDEQFF
TGTGCCAGCTCACCCGTCGGGGCCGGCGGGGATGAGCAGTTCTTC
>TRBJ2-5|.|TRBV7-2|.
CASSLGHWGRETQYF
TGTGCCAGCAGCTTAGGTCACTGGGGGCGAGAGACCCAGTACTTC
>TRBJ1-2|TRBD1|TRBV5-1|.
CASSPKMSGTGDGYTF
TGCGCCAGCAGCCCCAAGATGTCCGGGACAGGGGACGGCTACACCTTC
>TRBJ1-1|TRBD1|TRBV10-3|.
CAISSGTGLNTEAFF
TGTGCCATCAGTTCCGGGACAGGCTTGAACACTGAAGCTTTCTTT
>TRBJ2-1|.|TRBV7-6|.
CASSLLADRRLVQFF
TGTGCCAGCAGCTTACTAGCCGACAGGCGGCTTGTGCAGTTCTTC
>TRBJ2-7|TRBD1|TRBV9|.
CASSVGGTGGYYEQYF
TGTGCCAGCAGCGTAGGAGGGACAGGGGGCTACTACGAGCAGTACTTC
>TRBJ1-5|TRBD1|TRBV25-1|.
CASSWTGEVHSNQPQHF
TGTGCCAGCAGTTGGACAGGGGAAGTTCATAGCAATCAGCCCCAGCATTTT
>TRBJ1-2|TRBD1|TRBV11-3|.
CASTSPLRQGNYGYTF
TGTGCCAGCACCTCCCCCCTGCGACAGGGTAACTATGGCTACACCTTC
>TRBJ2-5|TRBD1|TRBV7-8|.
CASSSKQGRGETQYF
TGTGCCAGCAGCTCAAAACAGGGGAGAGGGGAGACCCAGTACTTC
>TRBJ2-7|.|TRBV7-9|few
CASSKTGSEYEQYF
TGTGCCAGCAGCAAAACAGGGAGTGAATACGAGCAGTACTTC
>TRBJ2-7|.|TRBV2|.
CASRGMGQGLSYEQYF
TGTGCCAGCAGGGGAATGGGGCAGGGGCTCTCCTACGAGCAGTACTTC
>TRBJ2-5|.|TRBV6-5|few
CASRQGGYQETQYF
TGTGCCAGCAGACAGGGGGGGTACCAAGAGACCCAGTACTTC
>TRBJ2-7|TRBD1|TRBV6-2/TRBV6-3|.
CASSGTGGRYEQYF
TGTGCCAGCAGTGGGACAGGGGGCCGGTACGAGCAGTACTTC